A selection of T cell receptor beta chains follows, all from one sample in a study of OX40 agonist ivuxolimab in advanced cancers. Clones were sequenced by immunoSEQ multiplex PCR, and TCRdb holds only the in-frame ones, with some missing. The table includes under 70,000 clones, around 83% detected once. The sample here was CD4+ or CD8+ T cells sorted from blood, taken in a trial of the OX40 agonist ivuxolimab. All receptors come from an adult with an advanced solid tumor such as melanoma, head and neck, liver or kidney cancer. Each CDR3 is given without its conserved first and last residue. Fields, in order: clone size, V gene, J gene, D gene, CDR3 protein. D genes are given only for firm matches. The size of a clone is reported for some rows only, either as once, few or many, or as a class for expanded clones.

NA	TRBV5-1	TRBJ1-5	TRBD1	ASSWGTGGNQPQH
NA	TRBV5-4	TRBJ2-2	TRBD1	ASSLSGQGLTGELF
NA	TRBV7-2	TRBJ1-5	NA	ASSFGRRNQPQH
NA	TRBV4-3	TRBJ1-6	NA	ASSQQNSPLH
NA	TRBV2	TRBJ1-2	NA	ASRAQGYGYT
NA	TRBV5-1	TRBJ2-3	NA	ASSSDWTDTQY
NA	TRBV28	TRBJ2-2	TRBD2	ASSFSGGASGELF
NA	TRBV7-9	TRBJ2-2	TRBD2	ASSQGGRETGELF
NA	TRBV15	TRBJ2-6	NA	ATQGAGANVLT
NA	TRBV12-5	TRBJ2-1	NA	ASGTDDNEQF
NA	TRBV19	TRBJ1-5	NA	ASSITGNFNNQPQH
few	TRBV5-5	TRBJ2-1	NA	ASSLARDIKGEQF
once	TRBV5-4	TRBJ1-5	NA	ASSDGPGGNQPQH
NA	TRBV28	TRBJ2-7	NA	ASSLAAGQY
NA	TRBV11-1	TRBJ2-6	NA	ASSLRPGPPNVLT
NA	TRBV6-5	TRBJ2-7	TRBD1	ASRRDRVHEQY
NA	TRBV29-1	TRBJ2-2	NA	SVVYHGGANTGELF
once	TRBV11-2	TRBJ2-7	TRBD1	ASRIPGQGSYEQY
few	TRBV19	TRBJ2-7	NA	ASSPAESYEQY
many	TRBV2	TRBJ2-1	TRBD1	ASSARTGGLEQF
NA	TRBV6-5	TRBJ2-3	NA	ASSSHRDRGTQY
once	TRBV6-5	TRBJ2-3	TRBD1	ANPRDRKNTQY
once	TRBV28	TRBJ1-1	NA	ASSKGGDTEAF
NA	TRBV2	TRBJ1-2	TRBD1	ASSEGGTGNYGYT
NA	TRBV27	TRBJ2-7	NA	ASKVGQGRYEQY
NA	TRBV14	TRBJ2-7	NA	ASSQAMGDGEQY
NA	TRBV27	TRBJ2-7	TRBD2	ASRPTRSAGVSEQY
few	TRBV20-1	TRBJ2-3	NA	SASSVDTQY